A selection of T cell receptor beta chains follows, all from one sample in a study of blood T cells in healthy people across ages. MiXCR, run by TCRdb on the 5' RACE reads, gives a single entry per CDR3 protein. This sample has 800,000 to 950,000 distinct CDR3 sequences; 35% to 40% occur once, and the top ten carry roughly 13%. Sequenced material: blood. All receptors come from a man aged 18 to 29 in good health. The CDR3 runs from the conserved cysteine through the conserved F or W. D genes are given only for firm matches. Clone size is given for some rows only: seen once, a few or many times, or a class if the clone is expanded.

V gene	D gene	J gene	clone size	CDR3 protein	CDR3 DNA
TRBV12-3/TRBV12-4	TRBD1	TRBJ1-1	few	CATRQGASTEAFF	TGTGCCACCCGACAGGGGGCTAGCACTGAAGCTTTCTTT
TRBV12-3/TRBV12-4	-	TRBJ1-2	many	CASSSPGYYGYTF	TGTGCCAGCAGTTCCCCAGGGTACTATGGCTACACCTTC
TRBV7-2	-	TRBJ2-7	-	CASTILSGAIYEQYF	TGTGCCAGCACTATACTGAGCGGAGCGATATACGAGCAGTACTTC
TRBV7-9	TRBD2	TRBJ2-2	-	CASSPSGRGDTGELFF	TGTGCCAGCAGCCCGTCGGGGAGGGGAGACACCGGGGAGCTGTTTTTT
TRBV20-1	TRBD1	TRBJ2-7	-	CSARLLRTGGVYEQYF	TGCAGTGCTAGGCTACTTAGGACAGGGGGGGTGTACGAGCAGTACTTC
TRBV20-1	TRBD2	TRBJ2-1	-	CSARKRGSYNEQFF	TGCAGTGCTAGGAAGCGGGGGTCCTACAATGAGCAGTTCTTC
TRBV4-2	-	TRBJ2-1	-	CASSQLDNHQETQFF	TGTGCCAGCAGCCAACTTGACAACCACCAAGAGACCCAGTTCTTC
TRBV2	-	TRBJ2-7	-	CASRGDNAEQYF	TGTGCCAGCAGGGGGGACAACGCCGAGCAGTACTTC
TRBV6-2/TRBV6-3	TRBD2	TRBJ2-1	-	CASRSGTNHEQFF	TGTGCCAGCAGGAGCGGGACTAACCACGAGCAGTTCTTC
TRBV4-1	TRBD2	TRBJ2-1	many	CASSQSSAGANYNEQFF	TGCGCCAGCAGCCAGTCATCAGCGGGGGCCAACTACAATGAGCAGTTCTTC
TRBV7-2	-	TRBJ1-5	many	CASSPTSGSNQPQHF	TGTGCCAGCAGCCCTACGTCGGGTAGCAATCAGCCCCAGCATTTT
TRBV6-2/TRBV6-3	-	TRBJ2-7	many	CASDRGGKSRYEQYF	TGTGCCAGCGACCGGGGAGGTAAATCCAGGTACGAGCAGTACTTC
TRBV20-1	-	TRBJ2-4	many	CSAGSLAKNIQYF	TGCAGTGCCGGCAGCTTAGCCAAAAACATTCAGTACTTC
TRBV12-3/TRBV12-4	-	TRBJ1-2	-	CASSFGGGPHGYTF	TGTGCCAGCAGTTTTGGCGGAGGCCCCCATGGCTACACCTTC
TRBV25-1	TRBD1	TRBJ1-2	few	CASGQGAGGYTF	TGTGCCAGCGGACAGGGGGCTGGTGGCTACACCTTC
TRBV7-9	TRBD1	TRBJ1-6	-	CASSLGTGRDSPLHF	TGTGCCAGCAGCTTAGGGACAGGGAGGGACTCACCCCTCCACTTT
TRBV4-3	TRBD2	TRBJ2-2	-	CASSQDYGGTGELFF	TGCGCCAGCAGCCAAGACTACGGGGGGACCGGGGAGCTGTTTTTT
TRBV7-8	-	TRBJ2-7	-	CASSLVRDITYEQYF	TGTGCCAGCAGCCTAGTCCGGGACATAACCTACGAGCAGTACTTC
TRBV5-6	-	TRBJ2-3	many	CASSLGSGTDTQYF	TGTGCCAGCAGCTTAGGGTCAGGCACAGATACGCAGTATTTT
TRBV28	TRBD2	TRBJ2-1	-	CATYAGGLYNEQFF	TGTGCCACCTACGCGGGGGGGCTCTACAATGAGCAGTTCTTC
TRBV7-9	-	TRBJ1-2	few	CASSTTDGGARGYTF	TGTGCCAGCAGCACGACGGACGGAGGCGCTCGGGGCTACACCTTC
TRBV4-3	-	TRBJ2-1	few	CASSQDGGAQFF	TGCGCCAGCAGCCAAGATGGTGGGGCGCAGTTCTTC
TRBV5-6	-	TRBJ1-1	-	CASSLKGVNTEAFF	TGTGCCAGCAGCTTGAAGGGGGTGAACACTGAAGCTTTCTTT
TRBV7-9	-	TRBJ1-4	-	CASSSLDGLPGKEKLFF	TGTGCCAGCAGCTCGCTCGACGGGCTTCCTGGGAAGGAAAAACTGTTTTTT
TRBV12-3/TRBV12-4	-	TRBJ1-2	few	CASKQSGIPTYGYTF	TGTGCCAGCAAGCAGTCAGGGATACCTACCTATGGCTACACCTTC
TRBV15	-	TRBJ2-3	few	CATSRDLSTDTQYF	TGTGCCACCAGCAGAGATCTGAGCACAGATACGCAGTATTTT
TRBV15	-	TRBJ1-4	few	CTTSGGTATNEKLFF	TGTACCACCAGCGGCGGGACTGCAACGAATGAAAAACTGTTTTTT
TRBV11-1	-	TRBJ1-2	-	CASSSGRWDDGYTF	TGTGCCAGCAGCTCCGGCAGGTGGGATGATGGCTACACCTTC
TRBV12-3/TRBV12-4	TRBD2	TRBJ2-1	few	CASSPRGRLGGNEQFF	TGTGCCAGCAGTCCGCGGGGGAGACTAGGAGGCAATGAGCAGTTCTTC
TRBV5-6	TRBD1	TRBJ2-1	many	CASSQARDRTKNEQFF	TGTGCCAGCAGCCAAGCGCGGGACAGGACCAAGAATGAGCAGTTCTTC
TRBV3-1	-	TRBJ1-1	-	CASSQVGSMNTEAFF	TGTGCCAGCAGCCAAGTGGGGTCTATGAACACTGAAGCTTTCTTT
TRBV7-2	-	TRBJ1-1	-	CASSLDQNTEVFF	TGTGCCAGCAGCTTAGATCAGAACACTGAAGTTTTCTTT
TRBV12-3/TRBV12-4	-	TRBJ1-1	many	CASSLGGRSAEAFF	TGTGCCAGCAGTCTCGGGGGACGTTCTGCCGAAGCTTTCTTT
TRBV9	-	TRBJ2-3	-	CASSTYATDTQYF	TGTGCCAGCAGCACATACGCCACAGATACGCAGTATTTT
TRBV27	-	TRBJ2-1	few	CASGYPLRGKTYNEQFF	TGTGCCAGCGGATACCCTCTCCGGGGGAAAACCTACAATGAGCAGTTCTTC
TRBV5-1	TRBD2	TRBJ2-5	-	CASNRAGVPQETQYF	TGCGCCAGCAATAGGGCGGGGGTTCCCCAAGAGACCCAGTACTTC
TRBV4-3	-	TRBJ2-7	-	CASSQERSRYNEQYF	TGCGCCAGCAGCCAAGAACGGAGCAGGTACAATGAGCAGTACTTC
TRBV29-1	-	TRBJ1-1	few	CSVARGSTGTEAFF	TGCAGCGTGGCCCGGGGGTCAACAGGCACTGAAGCTTTCTTT
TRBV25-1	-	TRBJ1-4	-	CASSSLPGEKLFF	TGTGCCAGCAGTTCCCTACCCGGTGAAAAACTGTTTTTT
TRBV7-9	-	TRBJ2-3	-	CASSQPEKDTQYF	TGTGCCAGCAGCCAACCGGAAAAGGATACGCAGTATTTT
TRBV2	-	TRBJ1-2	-	CASSGRTVYGYTF	TGTGCCAGCAGTGGAAGGACAGTCTATGGCTACACCTTC
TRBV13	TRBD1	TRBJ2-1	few	CASSSPQGATYNEQFF	TGTGCCAGCAGCTCCCCCCAGGGGGCGACGTACAATGAGCAGTTCTTC
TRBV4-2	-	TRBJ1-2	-	CASSQSKKVASIYGYTF	TGTGCCAGCAGCCAAAGTAAGAAGGTGGCGTCTATCTATGGCTACACCTTC
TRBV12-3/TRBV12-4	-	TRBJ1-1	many	CASTPGHKNTEAFF	TGTGCCAGCACTCCTGGGCATAAGAACACTGAAGCTTTCTTT
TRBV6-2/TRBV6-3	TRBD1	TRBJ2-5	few	CASSYPYRDRVQETQYF	TGTGCCAGCAGTTACCCTTACCGGGACAGGGTACAAGAGACCCAGTACTTC
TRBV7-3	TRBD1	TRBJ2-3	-	CTSSQDRTSTDTQYF	TGTACCAGCAGCCAGGACAGGACTAGCACAGATACGCAGTATTTT
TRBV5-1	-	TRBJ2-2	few	CASSLQLEGEELFF	TGCGCCAGCAGCTTGCAACTGGAGGGGGAGGAGCTGTTTTTT
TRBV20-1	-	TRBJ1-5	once	CSARGAGKANQPQHF	TGCAGTGCTAGAGGGGCGGGGAAGGCCAATCAGCCCCAGCATTTT
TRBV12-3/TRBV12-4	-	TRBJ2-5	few	CASSLPLGRGRAETQYF	TGTGCCAGCAGTCTACCCCTTGGGCGGGGCCGGGCGGAGACCCAGTACTTC
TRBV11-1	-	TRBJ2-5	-	CASSRDGAQETQYF	TGTGCCAGCAGCAGAGACGGGGCACAAGAGACCCAGTACTTC
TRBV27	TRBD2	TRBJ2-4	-	CASSAGTSGGPDLGIQYF	TGTGCCAGCAGCGCAGGGACTAGCGGGGGGCCTGACCTCGGCATTCAGTACTTC
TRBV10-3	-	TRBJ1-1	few	CAISESIRARGLGVNTEAFF	TGTGCCATCAGTGAGTCGATTCGGGCGAGGGGCTTAGGGGTGAACACTGAAGCTTTCTTT
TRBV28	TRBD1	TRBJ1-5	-	CASSSRDRGLDQPQHF	TGTGCCAGCAGTTCCCGGGACAGGGGGCTTGATCAGCCCCAGCATTTT
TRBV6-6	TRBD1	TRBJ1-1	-	CASTGEGTEAFF	TGTGCCAGTACAGGGGAAGGCACTGAAGCTTTCTTT
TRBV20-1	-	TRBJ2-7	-	CSAGAGDEQYF	TGCAGTGCTGGCGCAGGCGACGAGCAGTACTTC
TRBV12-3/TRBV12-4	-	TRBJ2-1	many	CASSNPNEQFF	TGTGCCAGCAGCAACCCCAATGAGCAGTTCTTC
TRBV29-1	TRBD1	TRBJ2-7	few	CSVEDPSGTGGYEQYF	TGCAGCGTTGAAGACCCCTCCGGGACAGGGGGCTACGAGCAGTACTTC